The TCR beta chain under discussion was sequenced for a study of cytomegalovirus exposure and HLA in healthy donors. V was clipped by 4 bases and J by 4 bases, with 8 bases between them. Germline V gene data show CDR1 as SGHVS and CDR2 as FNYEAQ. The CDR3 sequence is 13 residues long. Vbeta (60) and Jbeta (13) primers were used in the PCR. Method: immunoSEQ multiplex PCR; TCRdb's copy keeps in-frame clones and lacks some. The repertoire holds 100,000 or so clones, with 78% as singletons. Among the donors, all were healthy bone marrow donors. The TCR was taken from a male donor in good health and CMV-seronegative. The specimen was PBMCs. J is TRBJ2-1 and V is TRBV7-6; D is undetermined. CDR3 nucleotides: TGTGCCAGCAGCTCCCCCTCTTACAATGAGCAGTTCTTC. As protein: CASSSPSYNEQFF.